This TCR beta chain originates from a study of human T cells and chemical hapten exposure. Study in general: An area of 2 cm by 2 cm on upper inner arm skin received 2% DPC for sensitization. Patients were mainly female, each with alopecia areata, totalis or universalis.

TCRdb redid the calling of the RACE reads with MiXCR, one entry per CDR3 protein. The sample holds approximately 320,000 distinct CDR3 sequences, around 5.5% seen once. Trimming cost V 0 bases and J 6 bases; bases outside gene matches: 7. This CDR3 is built from 15 residues. Germline loops: CDR1 SGHDT, CDR2 YYEEEE. Time point meaning: pre-sensitization, week 0. Treatment given: therapeutic diphenylcyclopropenone sensitization with weekly scalp DPC. The chain employs TRBV5-6 and TRBJ1-2; 8 positions match TRBD1. The clonotype originates from a woman aged 18 to 35 with alopecia areata. Some clones in this sample may be carry-over from other donors' samples. Sequences were derived from whole blood, sampled in connection with sensitization to the hapten diphenylcyclopropenone (DPC). CDR3 DNA sequence: TGTGCCAGCAGCTTGGCTGACAGGGGTCATCATGGCTACACCTTC. This sequence encodes CASSLADRGHHGYTF.